This is a list of T cell receptor beta chains from one sample in a study of T cell repertoires in cytomegalovirus infection. TCRdb redid the calling of the reads with MiXCR, one entry per CDR3 protein. The sample includes 300,000 or so distinct CDR3 sequences, 8% to 10% seen only once; the top ten take around 2.4%. Sequenced: PBMCs. The receptors were gathered from a human donor in good health (CMV status not recorded). Some clones in this sample may be carry-over from other donors' samples. Both conserved end residues are part of each CDR3. Each record gives: J gene, V gene, D gene, clone size, CDR3 protein, CDR3 DNA. The D gene is left open where the match is weak. Clone size, where shown, is once, few, many, or a class for clones that have expanded.

TRBJ2-1 | TRBV29-1 | TRBD2 | few | CSAKTSGGAYEQFF | TGCAGCGCCAAGACTAGCGGGGGGGCGTATGAGCAGTTCTTC
TRBJ1-3 | TRBV6-1 | - | many | CASSRDTVYSGNTIYF | TGTGCCAGCAGCAGGGACACGGTATACTCTGGAAACACCATATATTTT
TRBJ2-6 | TRBV25-1 | - | many | CASSDEQGNKFRSGANVLTF | TGTGCCAGCAGTGACGAACAGGGAAATAAGTTCCGGTCTGGGGCCAACGTCCTGACTTTC
TRBJ2-7 | TRBV24-1 | TRBD1 | few | CATSDRGTGPLLGEQYF | TGTGCCACCAGTGACCGCGGGACAGGGCCATTATTGGGCGAGCAGTACTTC
TRBJ1-5 | TRBV18 | TRBD1 | many | CASSPAGQGGQPQHF | TGTGCCAGCTCACCAGCTGGACAGGGAGGACAGCCCCAGCATTTT
TRBJ2-5 | TRBV9 | - | - | CASSPSGQETQYF | TGTGCCAGCAGCCCTAGTGGACAAGAGACCCAGTACTTC
TRBJ1-1 | TRBV29-1 | TRBD1 | - | CSVGGQDPNTEAFF | TGCAGCGTGGGGGGACAGGACCCTAACACTGAAGCTTTCTTT
TRBJ1-5 | TRBV20-1 | - | - | CSARIGQGGDQPQHF | TGCAGTGCTAGAATTGGGCAGGGTGGCGATCAGCCCCAGCATTTT
TRBJ2-2 | TRBV28 | - | many | CASSRWARDTGELFF | TGTGCCAGCAGCCGATGGGCGAGGGACACCGGGGAGCTGTTTTTT
TRBJ1-5 | TRBV28 | - | many | CASSLRGPQHF | TGTGCCAGCAGTTTAAGGGGGCCCCAGCATTTT
TRBJ2-5 | TRBV7-6 | - | - | CASSEAEETQYF | TGTGCCAGCAGCGAAGCAGAAGAGACCCAGTACTTC
TRBJ2-5 | TRBV5-5 | - | few | CASSWDRDLQETQYF | TGTGCCAGCAGCTGGGACCGGGACTTACAAGAGACCCAGTACTTC
TRBJ2-1 | TRBV6-2/TRBV6-3 | TRBD2 | many | CASSRPSGGTHEQFF | TGTGCCAGCAGTCGGCCTAGCGGGGGGACCCATGAGCAGTTCTTC
TRBJ2-2 | TRBV7-2 | - | many | CASSLASGSLTGELFF | TGTGCCAGCAGCTTAGCGTCGGGCTCGCTCACCGGGGAGCTGTTTTTT
TRBJ2-1 | TRBV7-9 | - | few | CASSFPLEQFF | TGTGCCAGCAGCTTCCCGTTAGAGCAGTTCTTC
TRBJ1-1 | TRBV20-1 | - | few | CSASPSERSNTEAFF | TGCAGTGCTAGCCCTTCGGAGAGGAGTAACACTGAAGCTTTCTTT
TRBJ2-2 | TRBV7-2 | - | many | CASRSQGVDTGELFF | TGTGCCAGCAGGTCGCAGGGAGTCGATACCGGGGAGCTGTTTTTT
TRBJ1-3 | TRBV6-6 | - | many | CASSYSIPTDFSGNTIYF | TGTGCCAGCAGTTACTCGATCCCTACGGATTTCTCTGGAAACACCATATATTTT
TRBJ2-2 | TRBV6-5 | - | - | CASSPVGAGELFF | TGTGCCAGCAGCCCCGTGGGGGCCGGGGAGCTGTTTTTT
TRBJ1-2 | TRBV7-9 | - | many | CASSLETVNPDFPF | TGTGCCAGCAGCTTAGAGACAGTTAACCCGGATTTTCCCTTC